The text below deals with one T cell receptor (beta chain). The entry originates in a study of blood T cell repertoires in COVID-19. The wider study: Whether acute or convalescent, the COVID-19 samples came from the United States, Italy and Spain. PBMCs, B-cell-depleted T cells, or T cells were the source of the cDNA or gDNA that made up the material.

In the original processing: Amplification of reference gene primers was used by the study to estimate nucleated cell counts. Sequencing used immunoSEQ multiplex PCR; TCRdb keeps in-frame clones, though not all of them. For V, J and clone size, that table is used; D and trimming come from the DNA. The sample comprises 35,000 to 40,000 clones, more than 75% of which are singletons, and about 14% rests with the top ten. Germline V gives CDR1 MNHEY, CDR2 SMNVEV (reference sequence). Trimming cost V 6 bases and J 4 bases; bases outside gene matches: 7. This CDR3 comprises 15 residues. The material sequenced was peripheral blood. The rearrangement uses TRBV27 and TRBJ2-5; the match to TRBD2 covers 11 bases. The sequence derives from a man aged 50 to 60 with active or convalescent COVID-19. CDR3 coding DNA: TGTGCCAGCAGCCGACTAGCGGGGTGGGCAGAGACCCAGTACTTC. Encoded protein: CASSRLAGWAETQYF.